The T cell receptor beta chain under discussion was sequenced for a study of blood T cell repertoires in COVID-19. The overall study: Researchers got acute and convalescent COVID-19 samples from the United States, Italy and Spain.

Sequenced by immunoSEQ multiplex PCR; TCRdb stores in-frame clones only, minus some. Of approximately 260,000 clones in the sample, 85% to 90% were seen once. This clone was seen once. Trimming removed 1 base from V and 7 bases from J; junction bases left unmatched: 16. The CDR3 extends over 19 amino acids. Germline V gives CDR1 SGHVS, CDR2 FNYEAQ. The clonotype originates from a young man with active or convalescent COVID-19. The rearrangement joins TRBV7-6 to TRBJ2-1, with 10 positions matching TRBD2. The sample comprised peripheral blood. CDR3 coding DNA: TGTGCCAGCAGCTTAGAGACAACGAGCGGGAGGGCCCGTATGAATGAGCAGTTCTTC. This translates into CASSLETTSGRARMNEQFF. Looking up the rest from reference TRBV7-6 and TRBJ2-1 gives the full variable domain: GAGVSQSPRYKVTKRGQDVALRCDPISGHVSLYWYRQALGQGPEFLTYFNYEAQQDKSGLPNDRFSAERPEGSISTLTIQRTEQRDSAMYRCASSLETTSGRARMNEQFFGPGTRLTVL.